This TCR beta chain originates from a study of regulatory T cells in long-lasting Graves disease. Across the whole study: The definition of persistent Graves' disease was over 5 years of antithyroid drugs with positive TSH receptor antibodies.

Overall study findings and caveats: Possibly, too few samples lowered accuracy. Favored gene segments in persistent disease were TRBV28, TRBJ1-2 and TRBJ2-5. Newly diagnosed patients shared 850 to 1,000 public clonotypes; persistent patients shared approximately 2,900.

Time point indicated: persistent/refractory GD, antithyroid drugs over 5 years with positive TRAb. PBMC-derived RNA was used for the TCR library. Germline CDR1 is MDHEN and CDR2 is SYDVKM. This CDR3 has 14 residues. V dropped 6 bases and J dropped 8; count of bases not matched to a gene: 12. This clonotype was found many times. Its antigen is not known. Building of the TCR beta libraries involved iRepertoire HTBI primers and Arm-PCR of CDR3 regions. TCRdb called the multiplex PCR reads again in MiXCR, with one record for every CDR3 protein. The sample has roughly 400,000 distinct CDR3 sequences; about 20% are singletons.

This sequence was found in a female donor with Graves disease. The genes are TRBV28 and TRBJ1-2, with TRBD1 matching 7 bases. The specimen comprised peripheral blood mononuclear cells (PBMCs), sampled when the disease was refractory, from a patient treated with antithyroid drugs. DNA for the CDR3: TGTGCCAGCAGCCTGAGACAGGGAACCCGGGGCTACACCTTC. Protein: CASSLRQGTRGYTF.